Following are 20 T cell receptor beta chains from one sample sequenced in a study of OX40 agonist ivuxolimab in advanced cancers. Libraries came from the immunoSEQ multiplex PCR assay. TCRdb took over this immuneACCESS table, retaining in-frame rearrangements with V and J assigned. Such tables are incomplete; in checked studies, under half of the missing clones stem from an unresolved V gene, and the remainder is unexplained. The sample records tens of thousands of clones, roughly 88% of which are singletons. The ten largest account for under 0.35% of the sample. The sequences come from CD4+ or CD8+ T cells sorted from blood, collected in a trial of the OX40 agonist ivuxolimab. These receptors were obtained from an adult with an advanced solid tumor such as melanoma, head and neck, liver or kidney cancer.

The gene calls are TRBV7-6 and TRBJ1-5; 9 bases are a match to TRBD1. The V gene end was trimmed by 5 bases and the J gene end by 0 bases; junction bases not matched to a gene: 8. The CDR3 sequence is 17 residues long. Germline CDR1 is SGHVS and CDR2 is FNYEAQ. The CDR3 sequence is CASSPRGGQGSNQPQHF. CDR3 bases: TGTGCCAGCAGCCCGCGTGGGGGACAGGGTAGCAATCAGCCCCAGCATTTT. Together with reference TRBV7-6 and TRBJ1-5, the CDR3 gives the full variable domain: GAGVSQSPRYKVTKRGQDVALRCDPISGHVSLYWYRQALGQGPEFLTYFNYEAQQDKSGLPNDRFSAERPEGSISTLTIQRTEQRDSAMYRCASSPRGGQGSNQPQHFGDGTRLSIL.

This clone appeared once. The V and J genes are TRBV11-2 and TRBJ2-7; 11 nucleotides line up with TRBD1. Trimming at V came to 5 bases and at J to 3 bases, leaving 9 bases not matched to a gene. Germline V gene data show CDR1 as SGHAT and CDR2 as FQNNGV. The CDR3 extends over 16 amino acids. CDR3 in amino acids: CASSTPFGTGGYEQYF. CDR3 nucleotide sequence: TGTGCCAGCAGCACCCCTTTTGGGACAGGGGGCTACGAGCAGTACTTC. The whole variable domain, remainder taken from reference TRBV11-2 and TRBJ2-7, is EAGVAQSPRYKIIEKRQSVAFWCNPISGHATLYWYQQILGQGPKLLIQFQNNGVVDDSQLPKDRFSAERLKGVDSTLKIQPAKLEDSAVYLCASSTPFGTGGYEQYFGPGTRLTVT.

The V call is TRBV28, the J call TRBJ1-3; weak D call: TRBD1 (5 bases). Germline V lookup: CDR1 MDHEN, CDR2 SYDVKM. The CDR3 covers 14 residues. V lost 8 bases and J lost 0, with 11 bases in between. Here the CDR3 reads CASRDVFSGNTIYF. CDR3 DNA sequence: TGTGCCAGCCGGGACGTTTTCTCTGGAAACACCATATATTTT.

This clone was recorded only once. The rearrangement uses TRBV9 and TRBJ2-2, with D unclear. Trimming pared 3 bases from V and 5 bases from J, leaving 11 bases between. Germline CDR1 SGDLS, CDR2 YYNGEE. The CDR3 extends over 14 amino acids. The CDR3 loop is CASSAPGETGELFF. Written as DNA, the CDR3 is TGTGCCAGCAGCGCCCCAGGAGAAACCGGGGAGCTGTTTTTT. Full variable domain (remainder filled in from reference TRBV9 and TRBJ2-2): DSGVTQTPKHLITATGQRVTLRCSPRSGDLSVYWYQQSLDQGLQFLIQYYNGEERAKGNILERFSAQQFPDLHSELNLSSLELGDSALYFCASSAPGETGELFFGEGSRLTVL.

The J gene is TRBJ2-2, the V gene TRBV19; the match to TRBD2 covers 7 bases. The junction had 8 bases not matched to a gene; V was cut back by 9 bases and J by 7 bases. Looked up from germline, CDR1 is LNHDA and CDR2 is SQIVND (reference sequence). The CDR3 is 13 amino acids. CDR3 region: CASNYREVGELFF. The CDR3 DNA is TGTGCCAGCAACTATCGGGAGGTCGGGGAGCTGTTTTTT.

CDR3 sequence: CASSGGGAYGYTF. CDR3 sequence (DNA): TGTGCCAGCAGCGGAGGGGGAGCCTATGGCTACACCTTC. The V gene is TRBV28, the J gene TRBJ1-2; TRBD1 might be the D (6 bases). CDR3 length equals 13 residues. Trimming pared 6 bases from V and 4 bases from J, leaving 12 bases between. The germline V gene has CDR1 MDHEN and CDR2 SYDVKM.

The chain employs TRBV5-1 and TRBJ2-6, with D tentatively TRBD2 (5 bases). Germline CDR1 reads SGHRS; CDR2 reads YFSETQ. Trimming cost V 0 bases and J 0 bases, with 10 bases left between them. The CDR3 runs to 17 residues. The CDR3 DNA sequence: TGCGCCAGCAGCTTGGGGCTAGCTCCCTCTGGGGCCAACGTCCTGACTTTC. Amino acid sequence: CASSLGLAPSGANVLTF.

The V call is TRBV11-2, the J call TRBJ1-2; maybe TRBD1 (6 bases). The CDR3 is 14 amino acids. The germline V gene encodes CDR1 SGHAT and CDR2 FQNNGV. The ends were cut back, 0 bases at V and 7 bases at J, with 12 bases in the middle. The CDR3 reads CASSLDPQGLGYTF. In DNA, the CDR3 is TGTGCCAGCAGCTTAGATCCGCAGGGGCTTGGCTACACCTTC.

The rearrangement uses TRBV28 and TRBJ1-4; no firm D call. CDR1 and CDR2 from the germline V gene are MDHEN and SYDVKM. V shed 6 bases and J shed 5 bases, with 10 bases lying between them. This CDR3 comprises 13 residues. CDR3 sequence: CASRTGINEKLFF. DNA of the CDR3: TGTGCCAGCAGAACCGGGATAAATGAAAAACTGTTTTTT.

V and J are TRBV28 and TRBJ2-1; D is undetermined. Germline V gene data show CDR1 as MDHEN and CDR2 as SYDVKM. The ends were cut back, 5 bases at V and 0 bases at J, with 5 bases in the middle. The CDR3 has 13 amino acids. The CDR3 loop reads CASSTGSYNEQFF. The CDR3 bases are TGTGCCAGCAGTACGGGCTCCTACAATGAGCAGTTCTTC.

The V gene is TRBV5-1, the J gene TRBJ2-2; 11 nucleotides match TRBD1. V shed 0 bases, J shed 5 bases, and the junction held 6 bases outside the gene matches. Germline CDR1 reads SGHRS; CDR2 reads YFSETQ. The CDR3 loop spans 17 amino acids. CDR3 sequence reads: CASSLERTGGETGELFF. In DNA form, the CDR3 reads TGCGCCAGCAGCTTGGAGCGGACAGGGGGCGAAACCGGGGAGCTGTTTTTT.

V gene TRBV18 combines with J gene TRBJ1-1, with D hard to call. Germline V gene sequence: CDR1 KGHSH, CDR2 LQKENI. Between the trimmed V and J ends, which lost 3 bases and 4 bases, there was a span of 9 bases. The length of the CDR3 is 13 residues. The CDR3 loop is CASSPATGTEAFF. For the CDR3, the DNA is TGTGCCAGCTCACCGGCGACGGGCACTGAAGCTTTCTTT.

As concerns this clone: It is unclear where the CDR3 begins or ends on the DNA, so no DNA is shown, and the CDR3 is as TCRdb lists it. V usage is TRBV28 and J usage is TRBJ2-2; the DNA was not used to check the table's D call, TRBD2. The CDR3 numbers 12 amino acids, ends counted. Germline V gene sequence: CDR1 MDHEN, CDR2 SYDVKM. The CDR3 sequence: CASSLRAGELFF.

This chain links TRBV19 with TRBJ2-1, with 9 bases aligning to TRBD2. V trimming: 3 bases; J trimming: 12 bases; junction bases outside the gene matches: 18. Germline-derived CDR1 and CDR2 are LNHDA and SQIVND (reference sequence). The CDR3 spans 17 residues. For the CDR3, the DNA is TGTGCCAGTAGTATCGGCGCGGGGCGGGTAGCGGGAGTGGGGCAGTTCTTC. As protein: CASSIGAGRVAGVGQFF.

The J gene is TRBJ2-5, the V gene TRBV5-4; D unresolved. The CDR3 extends over 13 amino acids. Germline V CDR1 and CDR2: SGHNT, YYREEE (reference sequence). The germline V and J ends were trimmed by 3 bases and 2 bases, with 8 bases remaining between them. CDR3 nucleotide sequence: TGTGCCAGCAGCTCTATCGGTCAAGAGACCCAGTACTTC. Translating gives CASSSIGQETQYF.

V and J are TRBV7-7 and TRBJ2-3; D is unclear. Germline CDR1 SSHAT, CDR2 FNYEAQ (reference sequence). Trimming stripped 4 bases from V and 2 bases from J, with 7 bases between. The CDR3 runs 13 residues. The CDR3 DNA reads as TGTGCCAGCAGCTCGGCCCCCACAGATACGCAGTATTTT. Its translation is CASSSAPTDTQYF.

The rearrangement uses TRBV21-1 and TRBJ2-6. TRBV21-1 is shown as a pseudogene. The CDR3 covers 17 residues. The CDR3 protein is CAGSLGSLNSGANVLTF. CDR3 nucleotides: TGTGCCGGTTCCTTGGGGTCGTTAAATTCTGGGGCCAACGTCCTGACTTTC.

V usage is TRBV7-9 and J usage is TRBJ1-6; unclear D gene. Trimming removed 2 bases from V and 8 bases from J, with 7 bases in between. CDR1 is SEHNR, CDR2 FQNEAQ, per germline (reference sequence). This CDR3 spans 13 amino acids. The CDR3 loop reads CASSLNRDSPLHF. The CDR3 bases are TGTGCCAGCAGCTTAAATCGGGATTCACCCCTCCACTTT.

The J gene is TRBJ1-1, the V gene TRBV28; no reliable D call. With 2 bases removed from V and 0 bases from J, the gap between germline ends came to 10 bases. CDR3 length equals 15 residues. Germline loops: CDR1 MDHEN, CDR2 SYDVKM. The DNA for the CDR3 is TGTGCCAGCAGTTTACCCCGCGCCATGAACACTGAAGCTTTCTTT. The encoded protein is CASSLPRAMNTEAFF.

The chain links TRBV7-2 to TRBJ2-1; TRBD2 is a possible D gene (6 bases). Germline CDR1 SGHTA, CDR2 FQGNSA. Deletions cut 7 bases from V and 4 bases from J, with 11 bases between. This CDR3 is built from 13 residues. The CDR3 protein is CASTLAGYNEQFF. CDR3 DNA sequence: TGTGCCAGCACCCTGGCGGGGTACAATGAGCAGTTCTTC.